This T cell receptor (beta chain) appears in the sequencing data of a study of blood T cell repertoires in COVID-19. Study-level background: Whether acute or convalescent, the COVID-19 samples came from the United States, Italy and Spain. The cDNA or gDNA used as material had been derived from T cells, B-cell-depleted T cells, or PBMCs.

In its sample, this clone was seen many times. Generated by immunoSEQ multiplex PCR, the TCRdb table keeps only in-frame clones and is missing some. The table includes 200,000 to 250,000 clones, around 89% detected once. Trimming cost V 1 base and J 3 bases, with 9 bases left between them. Germline assignment: CDR1 SEHNR and CDR2 FQNEAQ (reference sequence). CDR3 length: 15 amino acids. The chain has TRBV7-9 and TRBJ2-2; a possible D gene is TRBD2 (7 bases). The clonotype originates from a woman in her late teens or twenties in a cohort exposed to, infected with or recovered from COVID-19 (not recorded which). Sequenced input: PBMCs or T cells enriched from blood (not recorded which). The CDR3 protein is CASSLGGGDTGELFF. The CDR3 DNA reads TGTGCCAGCAGCTTAGGGGGGGGCGACACCGGGGAGCTGTTTTTT.